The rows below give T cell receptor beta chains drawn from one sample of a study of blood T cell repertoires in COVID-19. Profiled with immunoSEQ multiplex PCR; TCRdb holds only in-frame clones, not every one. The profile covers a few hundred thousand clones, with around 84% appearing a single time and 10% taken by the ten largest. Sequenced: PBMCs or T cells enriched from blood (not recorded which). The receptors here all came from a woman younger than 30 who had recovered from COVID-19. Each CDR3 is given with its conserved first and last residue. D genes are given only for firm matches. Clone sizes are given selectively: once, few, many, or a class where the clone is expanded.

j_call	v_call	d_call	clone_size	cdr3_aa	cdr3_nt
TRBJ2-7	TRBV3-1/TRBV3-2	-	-	CASSPSGFPYEQYF	TGTGCCAGCAGCCCTTCAGGGTTCCCCTACGAGCAGTACTTC
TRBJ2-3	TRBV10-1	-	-	CASSVDTDTQYF	TGCGCCAGCAGTGTAGACACAGATACGCAGTATTTT
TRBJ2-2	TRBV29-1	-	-	CSVDGAGASGSNTGELFF	TGCAGCGTTGACGGAGCAGGGGCTAGCGGATCGAACACCGGGGAGCTGTTTTTT
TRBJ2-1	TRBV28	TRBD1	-	CASSGQGTFNEQFF	TGTGCCAGCTCCGGACAGGGTACCTTCAATGAGCAGTTCTTC
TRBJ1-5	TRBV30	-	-	CAWRAGGDQPQHF	TGTGCCTGGAGGGCGGGGGGGGATCAGCCCCAGCATTTT
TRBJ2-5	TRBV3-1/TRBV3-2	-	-	CASSQVSGVGETQYF	TGTGCCAGCAGCCAAGTTTCCGGGGTAGGAGAGACCCAGTACTTC
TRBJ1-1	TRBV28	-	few	CASSPPTGPNTEAFF	TGTGCCAGCAGTCCCCCCACAGGGCCGAACACTGAAGCTTTCTTT
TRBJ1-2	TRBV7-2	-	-	CASSFKGVLGGYTF	TGTGCCAGCAGCTTCAAGGGGGTGCTAGGGGGCTACACCTTC
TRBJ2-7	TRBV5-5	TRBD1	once	CASSFYSGTGGHEQYF	TGTGCCAGCAGCTTTTACTCCGGGACAGGGGGCCACGAGCAGTACTTC
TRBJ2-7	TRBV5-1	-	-	CASSSGHEQYF	TGCGCCAGCAGCTCCGGTCACGAGCAGTACTTC
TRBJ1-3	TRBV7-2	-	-	CASSPSGNTIYF	TGTGCCAGCAGCCCTAGTGGAAACACCATATATTTT
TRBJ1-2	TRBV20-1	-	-	CSARANGYTF	TGCAGTGCTAGGGCCAATGGCTACACCTTC
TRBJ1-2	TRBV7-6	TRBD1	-	CASSLDAGGYGYTF	TGTGCCAGCAGCTTAGATGCAGGGGGCTATGGCTACACCTTC
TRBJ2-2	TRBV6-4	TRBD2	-	CASSGLADTGELFF	TGTGCCAGCAGTGGACTAGCGGACACCGGGGAGCTGTTTTTT
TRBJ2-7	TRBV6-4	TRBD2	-	CASRGGTSGRTEQYF	TGTGCCAGCAGGGGCGGGACTAGCGGGAGGACCGAGCAGTACTTC
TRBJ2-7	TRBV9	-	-	CASSVAKGDEQYF	TGTGCCAGCAGCGTAGCTAAAGGGGACGAGCAGTACTTC
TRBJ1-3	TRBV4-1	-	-	CASSQYLGAGNTIYF	TGCGCCAGCAGCCAATACCTAGGGGCTGGAAACACCATATATTTT
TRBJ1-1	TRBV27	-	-	CASSLSSAVSTEAFF	TGTGCCAGCAGTTTATCTTCGGCGGTCAGCACTGAAGCTTTCTTT
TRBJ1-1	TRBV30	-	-	CARHRLNTEAFF	TGTGCTCGGCACAGATTGAACACTGAAGCTTTCTTT
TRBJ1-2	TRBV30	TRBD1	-	CAWSYLSGTGGAKNYGYTF	TGTGCCTGGAGTTATCTCTCCGGGACAGGGGGCGCCAAGAACTATGGCTACACCTTC
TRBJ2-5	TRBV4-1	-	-	CASSQAAEETQYF	TGCGCCAGCAGCCAAGCCGCAGAAGAGACCCAGTACTTC
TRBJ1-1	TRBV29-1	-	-	CSVEALRDSNTEAFF	TGCAGCGTTGAAGCCCTCCGGGACTCGAACACTGAAGCTTTCTTT
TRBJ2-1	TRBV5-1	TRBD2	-	CASSSGTSGSEQFF	TGCGCCAGCAGCTCGGGGACTAGCGGGAGTGAGCAGTTCTTC